What follows are 20 T cell receptor beta chains derived from one specimen sequenced in a study of blood T cells in healthy people across ages. The second PCR ran about 6 to 11 cycles with a sample-barcoded 5' primer and J-beta primers. In TCRdb, the 5' RACE reads were re-called with MiXCR into one record per CDR3 protein. The data contain 950,000 to 1,200,000 distinct CDR3 sequences, around two fifths of them singletons. Sequenced material: blood. The receptors originated from a man aged 18-30 years in good health.

In DNA, the CDR3 is TGCAGTGCCCGGAGAGGAGGAGGGGATCAGCCCCAGCATTTT. Protein sequence: CSARRGGGDQPQHF. V gene TRBV20-1 combines with J gene TRBJ1-5, with TRBD1 as a possible D gene (5 bases). V was clipped by 6 bases and J by 5 bases, with 17 bases between them. The CDR3 loop spans 14 amino acids. CDR1 and CDR2 (germline): DFQATT, SNEGSKA (reference sequence).

V gene TRBV20-1 combines with J gene TRBJ2-7; D could derive from TRBD1 or TRBD2 (5 bases each). Germline CDR1 reads DFQATT; CDR2 reads SNEGSKA (reference sequence). This CDR3 comprises 18 residues. V lost 0 bases and J lost 1, with 22 bases in between. The CDR3 sequence is CSARDGTAEVEGSYEQYF. The CDR3 DNA sequence: TGCAGTGCTAGAGATGGGACCGCTGAGGTAGAAGGGTCCTACGAGCAGTACTTC.

This clonotype was counted at least ten times. This chain connects TRBV27 to TRBJ2-3; D uncertain. Germline CDR1 MNHEY, CDR2 SMNVEV (reference sequence). This CDR3 region has 14 residues. The V end lost 6 bases, the J end lost 1 base, and 11 bases lay between the germline ends. The CDR3 nucleotides read TGTGCCAGCAGCTTTGGACGAGGCACAGATACGCAGTATTTT. This translates into CASSFGRGTDTQYF.

The CDR3, as DNA: TGTGCCAGCAGTGTAAGGGAGAATCAGCCCCAGCATTTT. This encodes CASSVRENQPQHF. This chain uses TRBV6-5 with TRBJ1-5; D remains unclear. The germline CDR1 and CDR2 sequences are MNHEY and SVGAGI. Trimming stripped 5 bases from V and 4 bases from J, with 9 bases between. The CDR3 extends over 13 amino acids.

A few counts support this clonotype. The CDR3: CASTLAGNYGYTF. CDR3 nucleotides: TGTGCCAGCACCCTCGCGGGTAACTATGGCTACACCTTC. The chain is built from TRBV12-3 or TRBV12-4 and TRBJ1-2; D gene ambiguous. CDR3 length equals 13 residues. Trimming removed 7 bases from V and 1 base from J, with 10 bases in between.

V usage is TRBV7-8 and J usage is TRBJ2-3; 13 bases match TRBD2. Germline V gene lookup returns CDR1 SGHVS and CDR2 FQNEAQ. The CDR3 has 19 amino acids. Unmatched junction bases numbered 9, after V lost 3 bases and J lost 0 bases. CDR3 protein: CASSLTSGGYILSTDTQYF. For the CDR3, the DNA is TGTGCCAGCAGCTTGACTAGCGGGGGGTATATCCTGAGCACAGATACGCAGTATTTT.

The chain recombines TRBV25-1 with TRBJ2-7, with 9 bases lining up with TRBD1. CDR1 is MGHDK, CDR2 SYGVNS, per germline. This CDR3 contains 15 residues. The V and J ends lost 0 bases and 5 bases, in that order; junction bases with no gene match: 5. CDR3 nucleotide sequence: TGTGCCAGCAGTGAATACAGGGACAGGGTCCACGAGCAGTACTTC. It codes for CASSEYRDRVHEQYF.

This clonotype turned up a few times. The chain links TRBV5-5 to TRBJ2-3, with 8 bases aligning to TRBD1. This CDR3 has 15 residues. The J segment lost 5 bases and the V segment lost 5 bases, leaving 10 bases of the junction unmatched. Germline V CDR1 and CDR2: SGHKS, YYEKEE (reference sequence). CDR3 in DNA: TGTGCCAGCAGGCAGGGACAGGACCACAGAGATACGCAGTATTTT. This gives the protein CASRQGQDHRDTQYF.

The chain has TRBV28 and TRBJ1-5; no definite D call. The CDR3 contains 15 residues. The V and J ends lost 5 bases and 6 bases respectively, with 17 bases between them. The germline CDR1 and CDR2 sequences are MDHEN and SYDVKM. The CDR3 protein is CASSLAVTGGQPQHF. CDR3 DNA sequence: TGTGCCAGCAGTCTAGCCGTGACGGGCGGTCAGCCCCAGCATTTT.

This clonotype was detected many times. An end of the junction differs from the germline gene, which may be a read error. CDR3 sequence: CASSSTSGGTDTQYF. CDR3 in DNA: TGTGCCAGCAGCTCGACTAGCGGGGGGACAGATACGCAGTATTTT. V usage is TRBV5-1 and J usage is TRBJ2-3, with TRBD2 matching over 13 bases. There are 15 residues in the CDR3. Looked up from germline, CDR1 is SGHRS and CDR2 is YFSETQ.

This clonotype was counted between two and nine times. The chain recombines TRBV3-1 with TRBJ2-2; the D is unclear. This CDR3 comprises 17 residues. V was trimmed by 0 bases and J by 6 bases, leaving 17 bases between them. Germline CDR1 is LGHDT and CDR2 is YNNKEL (reference sequence). The CDR3, as DNA: TGTGCCAGCAGCCAAGATAGTGATCCCTCCTTTCCCGGGGAGCTGTTTTTT. It yields the protein CASSQDSDPSFPGELFF.

This clonotype was found a few times. This rearrangement joins TRBV2 to TRBJ1-6, with no clear D. This CDR3 is built from 15 residues. Germline CDR1 SNHLY, CDR2 FYNNEI. The V end was cut by 2 bases, the J end by 5 bases, with 10 bases between. This CDR3 is CASSESVADNSPLHF. In DNA form, the CDR3 reads TGTGCCAGCAGTGAAAGTGTCGCAGATAATTCACCCCTCCACTTT.

The chain combines TRBV19 with TRBJ1-4; tentative D call: TRBD1 (6 bases). Trimming removed 6 bases from V and 4 bases from J, with 12 bases in between. The CDR3 totals 14 residues. The germline V gene encodes CDR1 LNHDA and CDR2 SQIVND (reference sequence). CDR3: CASSVRDNNEKLFF. The DNA for the CDR3 is TGTGCCAGTAGCGTCCGGGACAATAATGAAAAACTGTTTTTT.

This clonotype was seen only a few times. The rearrangement links TRBV6-2 or TRBV6-3 to TRBJ2-7; D not certain. The CDR3 runs 13 residues. Germline CDR1 is MNHEY and CDR2 is SVGEGT. With 3 bases removed from V and 2 bases from J, the gap between germline ends came to 8 bases. The CDR3 protein is CASSYGPTYEQYF. CDR3 DNA: TGTGCCAGCAGTTATGGCCCAACCTACGAGCAGTACTTC.

This clonotype was recorded at least ten times. This chain links TRBV4-3 with TRBJ2-1; D unclear. Trimming took off 2 bases at V and 7 bases at J, with 6 bases between the two ends. The CDR3 has 12 amino acids. CDR1 and CDR2 from the germline V gene are LGHNA and YSLEER. The CDR3: CASSQRDNEQFF. Written as DNA, the CDR3 is TGCGCCAGCAGCCAAAGGGATAATGAGCAGTTCTTC.

This clonotype was seen many times. V gene TRBV4-3 combines with J gene TRBJ1-5; D call uncertain. Between the trimmed V and J ends, which lost 0 bases and 4 bases, there was a span of 10 bases. CDR3 length equals 15 residues. Germline V gene lookup returns CDR1 LGHNA and CDR2 YSLEER. This chain's CDR3 is CASSQDLHRNQPQHF. The CDR3 DNA follows: TGCGCCAGCAGCCAAGACTTGCACAGAAATCAGCCCCAGCATTTT.

This clonotype was seen a few times. The genes are TRBV3-1 and TRBJ2-3; TRBD2 aligns across 7 bases. Looked up from germline, CDR1 is LGHDT and CDR2 is YNNKEL (reference sequence). The CDR3 loop spans 17 amino acids. Trimming removed 1 base from V and 1 base from J; junction bases left unmatched: 8. The DNA for the CDR3 is TGTGCCAGCAGCCAAGCCGGGGGGTTAGGGGGCACAGATACGCAGTATTTT. This codes for CASSQAGGLGGTDTQYF.

The rearrangement joins TRBV27 to TRBJ2-1, with D unresolved. V was cut by 3 bases and J by 4 bases, with 22 bases left in between. Germline CDR1 is MNHEY and CDR2 is SMNVEV (reference sequence). This CDR3 comprises 18 residues. CDR3 sequence reads: CASSLDRTIRYRYNEQFF. CDR3 sequence (DNA): TGTGCCAGCAGTTTGGACCGCACCATTCGCTATCGTTACAATGAGCAGTTCTTC.

V gene TRBV20-1 combines with J gene TRBJ1-1, with no clear D. The germline V gene encodes CDR1 DFQATT and CDR2 SNEGSKA (reference sequence). This CDR3 has 11 amino acids. The V gene lost 5 bases and the J gene lost 5 bases, with 9 bases spanning the gap. The CDR3 here is CSAYRWTEAFF. The CDR3 nucleotides read TGCAGTGCTTATCGATGGACTGAAGCTTTCTTT.

This clonotype turned up a few times. The genes are TRBV12-5 and TRBJ2-3, with D possibly matching TRBD1 (5 bases). The germline V gene encodes CDR1 LGHNT and CDR2 FRNRAP. Trimming cost V 0 bases and J 4 bases, with 17 bases left between them. The CDR3 contains 17 residues. CDR3: CASGLVPPGKISDTQYF. The CDR3 region has the DNA TGTGCTAGTGGTTTGGTCCCCCCAGGGAAGATATCAGATACGCAGTATTTT.